This T cell receptor beta chain derives from a study of CD8 T cells in ankylosing spondylitis. This clonotype was counted at least ten times. TCRdb re-called the 5' RACE reads with MiXCR, one entry per CDR3 protein. The repertoire consists of 35,000 to 50,000 distinct CDR3 sequences, with roughly 11% occurring once and the leading ten covering more than 1.3%. The CDR3 is 14 residues long. Germline V gene data show CDR1 as SNHLY and CDR2 as FYNNEI. V was clipped by 2 bases and J by 0 bases, with 6 bases between them. This TCR was recovered from a male donor with ankylosing spondylitis or in good health (not recorded which). The sequenced sample consisted of blood, either unsorted or a sorted T cell fraction (not recorded which). The rearrangement joins TRBV2 to TRBJ2-3; TRBD2 is a possible D gene (5 bases). CDR3 DNA: TGTGCCAGCAGTGAAACTAGGAGCACAGATACGCAGTATTTT. It specifies CASSETRSTDTQYF.